The clone carrying this T cell receptor (beta chain) was picked up many times. Its specificity is unknown. The CDR3 length is 15 residues. V lost 4 bases, J lost 5 bases, and 14 bases lay in between. Looked up from germline, CDR1 is KGHSH and CDR2 is LQKENI. This sample stems from a study of T-cell reconstitution after alpha-beta-depleted transplantation in children. Regarding the study as a whole: T cells produced anew were the main source of T-cell counts and diversity one year after transplant. Two months or so post-transplant, alpha-beta T cells reportedly derived from several hundred expanded graft clones. The high TCRbeta diversity at day 60 in some patients came from surviving recipient T cells and thymic progenitors.

Using unique molecular identifiers, the investigators prepared the TCRbeta library. Each CDR3 protein is one row after TCRdb ran MiXCR on the PCR reads. The profile shows fewer than 350,000 distinct CDR3 sequences, around 10% of them singletons. Here the sequenced sample was peripheral blood, taken 180 days after TCRalphabeta/CD19-depleted stem cell transplant. The TCR was taken from a male patient aged 2 to 9 who had a stem cell transplant for chronic granulomatous disease, so the T cells may come from the graft donor. The genes are TRBV18 and TRBJ2-2, with D tentatively TRBD1 (5 bases). CDR3 amino acids: CASSLRQGVTGELFF. Here the CDR3 DNA reads TGTGCCAGCTCACTGCGCCAGGGCGTTACCGGGGAGCTGTTTTTT.